This T cell receptor (beta chain) is drawn from a study of T cell clusters in autoimmune cytopenias. Some 38,000 genome equivalents of blood DNA were amplified for TRB. CDR3 length: 15 amino acids. Looked up from germline, CDR1 is PRHDT and CDR2 is FYEKMQ (reference sequence). TRB rearrangements were amplified by touch-down multiplex PCR with mixed TRB-A/B primers. Following a re-call of the multiplex PCR reads, TCRdb has one entry per CDR3 protein and lacks DNA. Found here are about 12,000 distinct CDR3 sequences; the top ten clones hold 20% to 30%. The data also belong to a second study, concerning T cell repertoires in aging, cancer and after chemotherapy. That source notes: Donors were grouped into six age bands spanning 30 or younger through 70 or older. Rebound thymic output was suggested by rising median generation probability during chemotherapy in each cancer cohort. No conclusions about immunological memory after chemotherapy can be drawn from the repertoire data.

Sequencing used peripheral blood. The chain recombines TRBV13 with TRBJ2-1. This sequence was found in a human donor in good health. The CDR3 region is CASSLGWAPNNEQFF.